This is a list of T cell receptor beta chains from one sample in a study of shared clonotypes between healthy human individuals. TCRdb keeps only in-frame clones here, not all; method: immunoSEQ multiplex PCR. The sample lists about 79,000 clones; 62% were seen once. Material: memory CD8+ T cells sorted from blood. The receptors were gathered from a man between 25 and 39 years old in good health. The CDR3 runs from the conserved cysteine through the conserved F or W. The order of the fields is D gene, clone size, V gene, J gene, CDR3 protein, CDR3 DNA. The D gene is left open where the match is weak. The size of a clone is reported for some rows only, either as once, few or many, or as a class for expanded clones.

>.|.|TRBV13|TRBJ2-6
CASSLATGDRSFSGANVLTF
TGTGCCAGCAGCTTAGCTACGGGGGATAGGTCTTTCTCTGGGGCCAACGTCCTGACTTTC
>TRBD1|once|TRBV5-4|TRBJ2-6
CASSLSGDSRSGANVLTF
TGTGCCAGCAGCTTGTCAGGGGACAGCCGCTCTGGGGCCAACGTCCTGACTTTC
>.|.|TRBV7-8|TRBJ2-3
CASSLALTDTQYF
TGTGCCAGCAGCTTAGCGCTGACAGATACGCAGTATTTT
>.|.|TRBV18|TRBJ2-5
CASSPLQDQETQYF
TGTGCCAGCTCACCATTACAGGACCAAGAGACCCAGTACTTC
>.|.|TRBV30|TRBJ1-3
CAWSVSGAVTGNTIYF
TGTGCCTGGAGTGTAAGCGGAGCCGTTACTGGAAACACCATATATTTT
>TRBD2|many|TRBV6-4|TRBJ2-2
CASSAGTSGTGELFF
TGTGCCAGCAGTGCCGGGACTAGCGGCACCGGGGAGCTGTTTTTT
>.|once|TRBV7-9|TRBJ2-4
CASSLGSGQGVAKNIQYF
TGTGCCAGCAGCTTAGGCTCGGGGCAGGGAGTAGCCAAAAACATTCAGTACTTC
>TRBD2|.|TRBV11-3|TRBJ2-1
CASSVRGDWANEQFF
TGTGCCAGCAGCGTACGGGGGGACTGGGCCAATGAGCAGTTCTTC
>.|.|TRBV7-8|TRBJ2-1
CASSFGPSSYNEQFF
TGTGCCAGCAGCTTTGGGCCTAGCTCCTACAATGAGCAGTTCTTC
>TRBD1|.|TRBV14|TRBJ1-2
CASSQRTGGDVYGYTF
TGTGCCAGCAGCCAGAGGACAGGGGGCGATGTATATGGCTACACCTTC
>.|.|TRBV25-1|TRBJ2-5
CASSESSQETQYF
TGTGCCAGCAGTGAATCCTCTCAAGAGACCCAGTACTTC
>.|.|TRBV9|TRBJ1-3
CASSVAGGGNTIYF
TGTGCCAGCAGCGTAGCGGGGGGCGGAAACACCATATATTTT
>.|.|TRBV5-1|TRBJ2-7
CASSLGGGSPYEQYF
TGCGCCAGCAGCTTGGGCGGGGGCTCGCCCTACGAGCAGTACTTC
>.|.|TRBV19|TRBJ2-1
CASSILGNSYNEQFF
TGTGCCAGTAGTATTCTCGGGAACTCCTACAATGAGCAGTTCTTC
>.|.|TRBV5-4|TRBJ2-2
CASRTGNSSPGELFF
TGTGCCAGCAGAACCGGGAACTCCTCTCCCGGGGAGCTGTTTTTT
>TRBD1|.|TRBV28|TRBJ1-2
CASSSGTGLNYGYTF
TGTGCCAGCAGTTCCGGGACAGGGTTGAACTATGGCTACACCTTC
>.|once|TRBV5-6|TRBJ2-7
CASSSAGSSYEQYF
TGTGCCAGCAGCTCGGCAGGTTCCTCCTACGAGCAGTACTTC
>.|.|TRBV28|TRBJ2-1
CASSLFAEGFHPYNEQFF
TGTGCCAGCAGTTTATTCGCTGAAGGGTTTCACCCTTACAATGAGCAGTTCTTC
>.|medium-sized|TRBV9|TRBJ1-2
CASLGGIHYGYTF
TGTGCCAGCCTCGGCGGAATACACTATGGCTACACCTTC
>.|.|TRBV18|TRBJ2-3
CASSPPARSQYF
TGTGCCAGCTCACCACCGGCGAGGTCGCAGTATTTT
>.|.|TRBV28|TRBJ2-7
CASGTSYEQYF
TGTGCCAGCGGCACTTCCTACGAGCAGTACTTC
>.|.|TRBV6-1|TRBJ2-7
CASSEAGSSYEQYF
TGTGCCAGCAGTGAAGCTGGGAGCTCCTACGAGCAGTACTTC